This T cell receptor beta chain was sequenced for a study of blood T cells in healthy people across ages. A second PCR of 7 to 11 cycles used a sample-barcoded 5' primer and a J-beta primer mix. TCRdb processed the 5' RACE reads anew with MiXCR; each CDR3 protein has one entry. The sample yields about a million distinct CDR3 sequences, more than 30% seen once. The CDR3 totals 13 residues. V lost 0 bases to trimming and J lost 7 bases, with 9 bases between them. Per germline, CDR1 LGHNA and CDR2 YSLEER. Sequenced material: blood. This chain joins TRBV4-3 and TRBJ1-1; no firm D call. This TCR derives from a young man in good health. The CDR3 is CASSQDSGSEAFF. The DNA of the CDR3 is TGCGCCAGCAGCCAAGATTCGGGCAGTGAAGCTTTCTTT.